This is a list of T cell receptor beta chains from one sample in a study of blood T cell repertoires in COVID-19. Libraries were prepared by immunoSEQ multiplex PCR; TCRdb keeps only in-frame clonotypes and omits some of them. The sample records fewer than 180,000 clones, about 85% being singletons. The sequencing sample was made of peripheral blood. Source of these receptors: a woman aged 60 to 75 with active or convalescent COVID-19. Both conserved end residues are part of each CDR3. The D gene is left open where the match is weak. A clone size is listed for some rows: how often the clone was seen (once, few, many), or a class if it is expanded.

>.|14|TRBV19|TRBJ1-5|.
TGTGCCAGTAGTATAGACTCTTGGAGTCAGCCCCAGCATTTT
CASSIDSWSQPQHF
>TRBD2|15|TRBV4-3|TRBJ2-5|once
TGCGCCAGCAGCCGGAGCGGGGGGGCCGGAGAGACCCAGTACTTC
CASSRSGGAGETQYF
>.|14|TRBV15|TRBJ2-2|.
TGTGCCACCAGCCCGACAGAAAACACCGGGGAGCTGTTTTTT
CATSPTENTGELFF
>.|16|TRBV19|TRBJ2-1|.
TGTGCCAGTAGTCAGGGCCGGAGAAGCTCCTACAATGAGCAGTTCTTC
CASSQGRRSSYNEQFF
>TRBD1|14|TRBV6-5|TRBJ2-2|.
TGTGCCAGCACCAGACAGGGCCAGATCGGGGAGCTGTTTTTT
CASTRQGQIGELFF
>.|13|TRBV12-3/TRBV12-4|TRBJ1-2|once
TGTGCCAGCAGTTTAGCCAGAAGTGGCGGCTACACCTTC
CASSLARSGGYTF
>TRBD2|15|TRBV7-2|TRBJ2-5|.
TGTGCCAGCAGCCTAGTAGGACTAGCGGAAGAGACCCAGTACTTC
CASSLVGLAEETQYF
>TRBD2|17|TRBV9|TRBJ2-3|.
TGTGCCAGCAGCGTAGGACTAGCGGGGGGCACCACAGATACGCAGTATTTT
CASSVGLAGGTTDTQYF
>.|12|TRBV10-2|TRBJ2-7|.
TGCGCCAGCAGTGAGGGAGGTTACGAGCAGTACTTC
CASSEGGYEQYF
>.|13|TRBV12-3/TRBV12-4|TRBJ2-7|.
TGTGCCAGCGGACCAGGGTACGGCTACGAGCAGTACTTC
CASGPGYGYEQYF
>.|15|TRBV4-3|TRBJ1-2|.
TGCGCCAGCAGCCAAGTATATCCCAACCTAGGTGGCTACACCTTC
CASSQVYPNLGGYTF
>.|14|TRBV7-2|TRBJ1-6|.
TGTGCCAGCAGTCACAGGGTCAGCAATTCACCCCTCCACTTT
CASSHRVSNSPLHF
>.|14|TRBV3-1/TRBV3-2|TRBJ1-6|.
TGTGCCAGCAGCCAAGTAGGGGCTAATTCACCCCTCCACTTT
CASSQVGANSPLHF
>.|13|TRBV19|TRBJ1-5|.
TGTGCCAGTAGCTGGACAGATTATCAGCCCCAGCATTTT
CASSWTDYQPQHF
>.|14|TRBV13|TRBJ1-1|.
TGTGCCAGCACGCCCCAGGGTTTTGACACTGAAGCTTTCTTT
CASTPQGFDTEAFF
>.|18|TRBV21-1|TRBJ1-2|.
TGTGCCAGCAGCAAATTCGTAGGGACAGGGGGCGAGGGTTATGGCTACACCTTC
CASSKFVGTGGEGYGYTF
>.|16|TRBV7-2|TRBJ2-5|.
TGTGCCAGCAGCTTAGCGCATCGGGGGGCTCAAGAGACCCAGTACTTC
CASSLAHRGAQETQYF
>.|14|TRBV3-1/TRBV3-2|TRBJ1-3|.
TGTGCCAGCCAAACCGGGGGGTCGGGAAACACCATATATTTT
CASQTGGSGNTIYF
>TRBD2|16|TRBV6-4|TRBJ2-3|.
TGTGCCAGCAGTGAATCCGCGGGGGGGAGCACAGATACGCAGTATTTT
CASSESAGGSTDTQYF
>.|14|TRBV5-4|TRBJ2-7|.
TGTGCCAGCAGCTTGGGACTAGGATCCTACGAGCAGTACTTC
CASSLGLGSYEQYF
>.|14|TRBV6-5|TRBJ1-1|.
TGTGCCAGCAGTTACCTACAGGGAAACACTGAAGCTTTCTTT
CASSYLQGNTEAFF
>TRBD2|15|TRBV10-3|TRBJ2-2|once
TGTGCCATCAGTTCCGCCGGGGGGGGCACCGGGGAGCTGTTTTTT
CAISSAGGGTGELFF
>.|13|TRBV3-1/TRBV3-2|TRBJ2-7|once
TGTGCCAGCAGCCAAGATGAGGGTGTGGAGCAGTACTTC
CASSQDEGVEQYF
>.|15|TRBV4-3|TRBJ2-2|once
TGCGCCAGCAGCCAAGGGGGCAGGGGCACCGGGGAGCTGTTTTTT
CASSQGGRGTGELFF
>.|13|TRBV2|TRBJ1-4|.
TGTGCCAGCAAGCCGGGGGATTATGAAAAACTGTTTTTT
CASKPGDYEKLFF
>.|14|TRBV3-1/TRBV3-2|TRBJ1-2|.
TGTGCCAGCAGCCAACAGACAGCTAACTATGGCTACACCTTC
CASSQQTANYGYTF
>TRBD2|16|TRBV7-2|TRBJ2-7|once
TGTGCCAGCAGCCCCGGGGGGGGCGGTTCACCCTACGAGCAGTACTTC
CASSPGGGGSPYEQYF
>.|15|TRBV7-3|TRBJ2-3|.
TGTGCCAGCAGCTTAGGTCTAGCTGGGACAGATACGCAGTATTTT
CASSLGLAGTDTQYF
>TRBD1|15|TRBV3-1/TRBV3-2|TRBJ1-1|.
TGTGCCAGCAGCCAAGGGACAGGGGAGATTGGTGAAGCTTTCTTT
CASSQGTGEIGEAFF
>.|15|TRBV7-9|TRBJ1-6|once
TGTGCCAGCAGCTTAGGACAGAATTATAATTCACCCCTCCACTTT
CASSLGQNYNSPLHF
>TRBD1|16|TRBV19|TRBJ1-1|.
TGTGCCAGTAGTCCCCGACAGGGGGCGTCTGGTACTGAAGCTTTCTTT
CASSPRQGASGTEAFF
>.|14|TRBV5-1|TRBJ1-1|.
TGCGCCAGCAGCTCCGGGCCCGGCGGGACTGAAGCTTTCTTT
CASSSGPGGTEAFF
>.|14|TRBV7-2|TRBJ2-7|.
TGTGCCAGCAGCTTAGGTGGGGCACCAGGCGAGCAGTACTTC
CASSLGGAPGEQYF
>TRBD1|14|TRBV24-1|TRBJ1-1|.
TGTGCCACCAGCACAGGGGTTGAGGACACTGAAGCTTTCTTT
CATSTGVEDTEAFF
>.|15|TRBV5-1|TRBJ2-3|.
TGCGCCAGCAGCTCTCTAGCAGCTAGCACAGATACGCAGTATTTT
CASSSLAASTDTQYF
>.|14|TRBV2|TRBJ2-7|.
TGTGCCAGCAGGGCGATGACAAACACCTACGAGCAGTACTTC
CASRAMTNTYEQYF
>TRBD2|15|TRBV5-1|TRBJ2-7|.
TGCGCCAGCAGTCTCGATACTAGCGGGGTCTACGAGCAGTACTTC
CASSLDTSGVYEQYF
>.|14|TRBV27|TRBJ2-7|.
TGTGCCAGCAGTTCCCCCGGACAGACCTACGAGCAGTACTTC
CASSSPGQTYEQYF
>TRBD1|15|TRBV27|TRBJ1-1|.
TGTGCCAGCAAACGGACAGGACTTATGAACACTGAAGCTTTCTTT
CASKRTGLMNTEAFF
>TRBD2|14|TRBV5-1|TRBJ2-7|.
TGCGCCAGCAGCCGGGGGGGAACTCCCTACGAGCAGTACTTC
CASSRGGTPYEQYF
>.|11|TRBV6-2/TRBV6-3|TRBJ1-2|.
TGTGCCAGCAGTTCAGGGGTTGGCTACACCTTC
CASSSGVGYTF
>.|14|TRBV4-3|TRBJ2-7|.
TGCGCCAGCAGCCAACAGACAGTTACCTACGAGCAGTACTTC
CASSQQTVTYEQYF
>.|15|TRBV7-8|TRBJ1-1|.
TGTGCCAGCAGCACCAATCCGGAGGCGCACACTGAAGCTTTCTTT
CASSTNPEAHTEAFF
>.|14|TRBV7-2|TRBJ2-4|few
TGTGCCAGCAGCTTATCATCAGGGGCCGACATTCAGTACTTC
CASSLSSGADIQYF
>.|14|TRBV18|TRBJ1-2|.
TGTGCCAGCTCACTAACAGGCTCGGGCTATGGCTACACCTTC
CASSLTGSGYGYTF
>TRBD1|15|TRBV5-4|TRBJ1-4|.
TGTGCCAGCAGCATACAGGGGGCGGTCGGTGAAAAACTGTTTTTT
CASSIQGAVGEKLFF
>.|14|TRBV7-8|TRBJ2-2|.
TGTGCCAGCAGCCCCCACAGGAACACCGGGGAGCTGTTTTTT
CASSPHRNTGELFF
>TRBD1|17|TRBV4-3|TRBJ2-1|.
TGCGCCAGCAGCCAACGGGCGACAGGGGCCCCGTACAATGAGCAGTTCTTC
CASSQRATGAPYNEQFF
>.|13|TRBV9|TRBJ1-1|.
TGTGCCAGCAGCGTAGAGGGTGACAGAGAAGCTTTCTTT
CASSVEGDREAFF
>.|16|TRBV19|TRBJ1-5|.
TGTGCCAGTAGTGGGGGGGCAAGTACTAGCAATCAGCCCCAGCATTTT
CASSGGASTSNQPQHF
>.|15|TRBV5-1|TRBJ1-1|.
TGCGCCAGCAGCTTGGTGCTGGGACAAAACACTGAAGCTTTCTTT
CASSLVLGQNTEAFF
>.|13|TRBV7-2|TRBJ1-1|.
TGTGCCAGCAGACAAAACGGGGGGGGCGGAGCTTTCTTT
CASRQNGGGGAFF
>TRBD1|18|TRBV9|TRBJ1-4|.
TGTGCCAGCAGCACCGGACAGGGATGGAAAATGAATAATGAAAAACTGTTTTTT
CASSTGQGWKMNNEKLFF
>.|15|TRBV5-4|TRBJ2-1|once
TGTGCCAGCAGCCCTACAGGTCAAGGCTACAATGAGCAGTTCTTC
CASSPTGQGYNEQFF
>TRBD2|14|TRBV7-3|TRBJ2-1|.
TGTGCCAGCAGTGATGGGGGGGTTCTTCATGAGCAGTTCTTC
CASSDGGVLHEQFF
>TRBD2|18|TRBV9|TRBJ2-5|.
TGTGCCAGCAGCGTAACAGTAGCGGGGGGCTCCCACGAAGAGACCCAGTACTTC
CASSVTVAGGSHEETQYF
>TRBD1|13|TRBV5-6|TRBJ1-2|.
TGTGCCAGCAGCAGCACAGGGGGCCGGGGCTACACCTTC
CASSSTGGRGYTF